This T cell receptor beta chain was profiled in a study of patients and donors after allogeneic stem cell transplantation. This clonotype was detected only a few times. Via MiXCR, TCRdb re-called the RT-PCR reads, giving one row per CDR3 protein. The sample has 800,000 to 1,000,000 distinct CDR3 sequences; approximately 18% are singletons. CDR3 length: 13 residues. Germline CDR1 and CDR2: DFQATT and SNEGSKA (reference sequence). V shed 7 bases and J shed 2 bases, with 14 bases lying between them. This clonotype was obtained from a human donor who was either an allogeneic HSCT recipient or a stem cell or donor lymphocyte infusion donor (not recorded which). It is not recorded whose cells these are; they may come from a transplant donor. Sequenced input: blood, either unsorted or a sorted T cell fraction (not recorded which). The chain joins TRBV20-1 to TRBJ1-1; tentatively, D is TRBD1 (6 bases). The CDR3 nucleotides read TGCAGTGTCAGGGGAAGGGTTAACACTGAAGCTTTCTTT. Translating it yields CSVRGRVNTEAFF.